The 30 T cell receptor beta chains reported below all come from one sample, sequenced in a study of identical twins. MiXCR, applied by TCRdb to the 5' RACE reads, yields one record per CDR3 protein. The data show about 500,000 distinct CDR3 sequences, over 11% seen once. Separately, the same data were catalogued under a study of yellow fever vaccine responses in identical twins.

The sample consisted of CD4+ T cells sorted from blood. The receptor source for this set is a woman under 30 in good health.

The J gene is TRBJ1-4, the V gene TRBV4-2, with unresolved D. V lost 1 base and J lost 4, with 10 bases in between. Germline V gene lookup returns CDR1 LGHNA and CDR2 YNFKEQ. This CDR3 region has 15 residues. CDR3 bases: TGTGCCAGCAGCCAAGGCGCACAACTTAATGAAAAACTGTTTTTT. It yields the protein CASSQGAQLNEKLFF.

This clonotype has only a few counts. This chain joins TRBV2 and TRBJ2-3, with unresolved D. The CDR3 is 14 residues long. Germline V gene lookup returns CDR1 SNHLY and CDR2 FYNNEI. V dropped 8 bases and J dropped 3 bases, with 15 bases sitting between them. The CDR3 spells CASLTTLPTDTQYF. The CDR3 DNA reads as TGTGCCAGCCTGACGACCCTCCCAACAGATACGCAGTATTTT. The whole variable domain, filled in from reference TRBV2 and TRBJ2-3, reads EPEVTQTPSHQVTQMGQEVILRCVPISNHLYFYWYRQILGQKVEFLVSFYNNEISEKSEIFDDQFSVERPDGSNFTLKIRSTKLEDSAMYFCASLTTLPTDTQYFGPGTRLTVL.

V gene TRBV7-9 combines with J gene TRBJ2-2, with D maybe TRBD1 (6 bases). Germline CDR1 reads SEHNR; CDR2 reads FQNEAQ (reference sequence). The CDR3 has 15 amino acids. V was clipped by 5 bases and J by 3 bases, with 13 bases between them. The CDR3 region has the DNA TGTGCCAGCAGCCCCGGGACAACTCACACCGGGGAGCTGTTTTTT. It codes for CASSPGTTHTGELFF. Supplemented by reference TRBV7-9 and TRBJ2-2, the full variable domain reads DTGVSQNPRHKITKRGQNVTFRCDPISEHNRLYWYRQTLGQGPEFLTYFQNEAQLEKSRLLSDRFSAERPKGSFSTLEIQRTEQGDSAMYLCASSPGTTHTGELFFGEGSRLTVL.

This clonotype has a handful of counts. The chain couples TRBV3-1 to TRBJ2-1; 8 nucleotides align to TRBD2. V dropped 6 bases and J dropped 6; count of bases not matched to a gene: 10. The CDR3 covers 15 residues. Per the germline V gene, CDR1 is LGHDT and CDR2 is YNNKEL (reference sequence). CDR3 region: CASSFGGANLNEQFF. In nucleotides, the CDR3 is TGTGCCAGCAGTTTCGGGGGGGCCAACCTCAATGAGCAGTTCTTC.

J is TRBJ2-2 and V is TRBV12-3 or TRBV12-4, with 8 bases fitting TRBD1. J gave up 1 base and V 6 bases, and 4 bases lay outside the gene matches. CDR3 length: 15 residues. In DNA form, the CDR3 reads TGTGCCAGCAGACAGGGGACAGGGAACACCGGGGAGCTGTTTTTT. Translated, it gives CASRQGTGNTGELFF.

The chain employs TRBV6-2 or TRBV6-3 and TRBJ2-5, with D possibly matching TRBD2 (5 bases). Germline V CDR1 and CDR2: MNHEY, SVGEGT. V was shortened by 6 bases and J by 5 bases, with 10 bases between the two germline ends. This CDR3 region has 12 residues. Written as DNA, the CDR3 is TGTGCCAGCAGGGACTTAGGGGAGACCCAGTACTTC. It translates to CASRDLGETQYF.

This sequence joins TRBV11-2 and TRBJ2-3; the match to TRBD2 covers 12 bases. Germline values: CDR1 SGHAT, CDR2 FQNNGV. J gave up 2 bases and V 2 bases, and 14 bases lay outside the gene matches. This CDR3 is 20 amino acids long. The CDR3 DNA sequence: TGTGCCAGCAGCTTATCCCCCTCGCTAGCGGGGGGGTCCTTCACAGATACGCAGTATTTT. It codes for CASSLSPSLAGGSFTDTQYF.

The CDR3 is CASSLPRAADTQYF. The CDR3 DNA follows: TGTGCCAGCAGTTTACCTCGGGCAGCGGATACGCAGTATTTT. This chain links TRBV28 with TRBJ2-3; D remains ambiguous. CDR1 and CDR2 (germline): MDHEN, SYDVKM. The CDR3 runs to 14 residues. V lost 2 bases, J lost 6 bases, and 12 bases lay in between.

This clonotype was seen more than once but under ten times. The genes are TRBV5-1 and TRBJ2-3; TRBD2 matches at 14 bases. CDR1 and CDR2 (germline): SGHRS, YFSETQ. The CDR3 has 16 amino acids. J gave up 5 bases and V 0 bases, and 2 bases lay outside the gene matches. The CDR3 protein is CASSLGGLAGVDTQYF. Here the CDR3 DNA reads TGCGCCAGCAGCTTGGGGGGACTAGCGGGAGTAGATACGCAGTATTTT.

The V and J genes are TRBV12-3 or TRBV12-4 and TRBJ2-7; no firm D call. There are 15 residues in the CDR3. Trimming left V 6 bases short and J 2 bases short, with 17 bases between. The CDR3 coding sequence is TGTGCCAGCAGCCCCATGGGTGATATTACCTACGAGCAGTACTTC. Amino acid sequence: CASSPMGDITYEQYF.

In its sample, this clonotype was seen a few times. The chain employs TRBV12-3 or TRBV12-4 and TRBJ2-5, with TRBD1 matching over 7 bases. CDR3 length: 15 amino acids. V trimming: 3 bases; J trimming: 0 bases; junction bases outside the gene matches: 4. The CDR3 loop is CASSFGQGDQETQYF. The CDR3 region has the DNA TGTGCCAGCAGTTTCGGTCAGGGGGACCAAGAGACCCAGTACTTC.

This chain joins TRBV6-5 and TRBJ2-5; TRBD1 matches at 7 bases. The germline V gene encodes CDR1 MNHEY and CDR2 SVGAGI. The CDR3 spans 12 residues. V was clipped by 10 bases and J by 4 bases; unmatched bases: 6. The CDR3, as DNA: TGTGCCACCAGAGGGGACAGAGAGACCCAGTACTTC. This encodes CATRGDRETQYF.

The chain employs TRBV20-1 and TRBJ2-1, with D possibly being TRBD1 or TRBD2 (6 bases each). The CDR3 runs 14 residues. Per germline, CDR1 DFQATT and CDR2 SNEGSKA (reference sequence). Trimming took off 5 bases at V and 8 bases at J, with 19 bases between the two ends. This chain's CDR3 is CSAARLEGVHEQFF. The CDR3 DNA reads as TGCAGTGCTGCACGGTTGGAGGGGGTTCATGAGCAGTTCTTC.

This clonotype was seen many times. The genes are TRBV15 and TRBJ2-3, with a possible D match to TRBD2 (5 bases). The CDR3 extends over 16 amino acids. Germline lookup yields CDR1 LNHNV and CDR2 YYDKDF (reference sequence). The V and J ends lost 8 bases and 4 bases respectively, with 22 bases between them. This chain's CDR3 is CATRQEGSRRADTQYF. DNA for the CDR3: TGTGCCACCCGCCAAGAGGGTTCCCGAAGGGCAGATACGCAGTATTTT.

This chain links TRBV4-2 with TRBJ2-1; 9 nucleotides align to TRBD2. CDR3 length equals 17 residues. Germline CDR1 is LGHNA and CDR2 is YNFKEQ. The trim removed 0 bases at V and 12 bases at J, leaving 15 bases unmatched. CDR3 in DNA: TGTGCCAGCAGCCAAGATCATTCCAGCGGGGGGATCATGGGGCAGTTCTTC. Its protein is CASSQDHSSGGIMGQFF.

This clonotype showed up just a few times. V usage is TRBV7-9 and J usage is TRBJ2-2; perhaps TRBD2 as D (5 bases). The CDR3 contains 14 residues. Trimming left V 1 base short and J 6 bases short, with 9 bases between. Germline CDR1 SEHNR, CDR2 FQNEAQ (reference sequence). CDR3 nucleotide sequence: TGTGCCAGCAGCTTAGTTGCCGGGGCCGGGGAGCTGTTTTTT. This encodes CASSLVAGAGELFF. Looking up the rest from reference TRBV7-9 and TRBJ2-2 gives the full variable domain: DTGVSQNPRHKITKRGQNVTFRCDPISEHNRLYWYRQTLGQGPEFLTYFQNEAQLEKSRLLSDRFSAERPKGSFSTLEIQRTEQGDSAMYLCASSLVAGAGELFFGEGSRLTVL.

The CDR3 nucleotides read TGTGCCAGCAGACGGATGACAGGGGCCTCCGGGGGTCATGGCTACACCTTC. It yields the protein CASRRMTGASGGHGYTF. The chain couples TRBV27 to TRBJ1-2; TRBD1 agrees at 8 bases. The length of the CDR3 is 17 residues. Germline CDR1 MNHEY, CDR2 SMNVEV (reference sequence). Trimming cost V 6 bases and J 6 bases; bases outside gene matches: 18.

In its sample, this clonotype was seen a few times. This chain joins TRBV9 and TRBJ2-3, with a tentative D call TRBD1 (5 bases). Germline V gene lookup returns CDR1 SGDLS and CDR2 YYNGEE. V was clipped by 6 bases and J by 2 bases, with 16 bases between them. This CDR3 has 15 amino acids. The CDR3 region has the DNA TGTGCCAGCACCTCGTCTCAGGGTGTCACAGATACGCAGTATTTT. Residues: CASTSSQGVTDTQYF. The full variable domain, in which reference TRBV9 and TRBJ2-3 provide the parts outside the CDR3, is DSGVTQTPKHLITATGQRVTLRCSPRSGDLSVYWYQQSLDQGLQFLIQYYNGEERAKGNILERFSAQQFPDLHSELNLSSLELGDSALYFCASTSSQGVTDTQYFGPGTRLTVL.

This clonotype was counted at least ten times. This chain connects TRBV6-5 to TRBJ2-6; 7 nucleotides agree with TRBD1. V shed 4 bases and J 0 bases; nucleotides not matched to a gene: 9. The CDR3 covers 18 residues. Germline values: CDR1 MNHEY, CDR2 SVGAGI. The CDR3, as DNA: TGTGCCAGCAGTTCCCCTACAGGGGTTAGCTCTGGGGCCAACGTCCTGACTTTC. Translation gives CASSSPTGVSSGANVLTF.

V is TRBV3-1 and J is TRBJ2-1; D tentatively reads TRBD1 or TRBD2 (5 bases each). V lost 1 base and J lost 10, with 11 bases in between. The CDR3 runs to 13 residues. The germline V gene encodes CDR1 LGHDT and CDR2 YNNKEL (reference sequence). DNA for the CDR3: TGTGCCAGCAGCCAAGCCGGTGGGACCGAGCAGTTCTTC. This encodes CASSQAGGTEQFF.

This clonotype was counted between two and nine times. The V and J genes are TRBV3-1 and TRBJ2-5; a possible D gene is TRBD2 (5 bases). The CDR3 runs 14 residues. The germline gives CDR1 LGHDT, CDR2 YNNKEL (reference sequence). V shed 1 base and J shed 2 bases, with 8 bases lying between them. Written as DNA, the CDR3 is TGTGCCAGCAGCCAAGTTGGAGGACAAGAGACCCAGTACTTC. This translates into CASSQVGGQETQYF.

The chain is built from TRBV4-3 and TRBJ1-6; D unclear. Germline loops: CDR1 LGHNA, CDR2 YSLEER. Trimming shortened V by 1 base and J by 5 bases, and 6 bases separated the two germline ends. There are 14 residues in the CDR3. The chain's CDR3 is CASSQGTDNSPLHF. In DNA, the CDR3 is TGCGCCAGCAGCCAAGGGACGGATAATTCACCCCTCCACTTT.

The V and J genes are TRBV24-1 and TRBJ2-1; perhaps TRBD1 as D (5 bases). CDR1 and CDR2 (germline): KGHDR, SFDVKD. Trimming removed 7 bases at V and 4 bases at J, with 10 bases between. The length of the CDR3 is 13 residues. CDR3 in amino acids: CATSPGIYNEQFF. The CDR3 nucleotides are TGTGCCACCAGCCCAGGGATTTACAATGAGCAGTTCTTC.

The chain recombines TRBV10-3 with TRBJ2-7; 10 positions match TRBD1. The CDR3 spans 15 residues. The junction had 8 bases not matched to a gene; V was cut back by 4 bases and J by 5 bases. The V gene's germline CDR1 is ENHRY and CDR2 SYGVKD. CDR3 protein: CAISARTGGPDEQYF. The CDR3 bases are TGTGCCATCAGTGCCCGGACAGGGGGGCCAGACGAGCAGTACTTC.

J is TRBJ2-5 and V is TRBV20-1; TRBD2 agrees at 8 bases. The ends lost 6 bases at V and 8 bases at J; junction bases unmatched: 14. The CDR3 is made up of 14 amino acids. CDR1 is DFQATT and CDR2 is SNEGSKA in the germline V gene (reference sequence). The CDR3, as DNA: TGCAGTGCCCCCCGCGGGGGGCCACTCGACACCCAGTACTTC. Amino acids: CSAPRGGPLDTQYF.

This clonotype was counted only a few times. The chain has TRBV12-3 or TRBV12-4 and TRBJ2-3; perhaps TRBD1 as D (5 bases). V lost 1 base and J 4 bases, leaving 9 bases between the germline ends. CDR3 length: 14 amino acids. The CDR3, as DNA: TGTGCCAGCAGTTTAGGGCAGGGCTCAGATACGCAGTATTTT. Residues: CASSLGQGSDTQYF.

The chain's CDR3 is CATSYGTVNEQFF. CDR3 nucleotide sequence: TGTGCCACCTCTTATGGGACAGTCAATGAGCAGTTCTTC. This chain links TRBV28 with TRBJ2-1; 7 nucleotides match TRBD1. The ends lost 10 bases at V and 6 bases at J; junction bases unmatched: 9. The CDR3 totals 13 residues. Germline-derived CDR1 and CDR2 are MDHEN and SYDVKM.

A few counts support this clonotype. V gene TRBV29-1 combines with J gene TRBJ2-2; 12 bases agree with TRBD2. J gave up 2 bases and V 7 bases, and 5 bases lay outside the gene matches. Looked up from germline, CDR1 is SQVTM and CDR2 is ANQGSEA. This CDR3 is built from 15 residues. The CDR3 sequence is CSARGLAGNTGELFF. CDR3 coding DNA: TGCAGCGCCCGAGGACTAGCGGGAAACACCGGGGAGCTGTTTTTT.

This chain joins TRBV29-1 and TRBJ2-7; D gene unclear. Trimming left V 6 bases short and J 2 bases short, with 20 bases between. This CDR3 contains 15 residues. Germline CDR1 is SQVTM and CDR2 is ANQGSEA. The CDR3 DNA sequence: TGCAGCGTGACGGCCTATGGCGTAAACCCCTACGAGCAGTACTTC. Encoded protein: CSVTAYGVNPYEQYF.

This clonotype has a count of ten or more. The V gene is TRBV2, the J gene TRBJ2-5; 7 bases are shared with TRBD1. Unmatched junction bases numbered 0, after V lost 4 bases and J lost 4 bases. Per germline, CDR1 SNHLY and CDR2 FYNNEI. The CDR3 has 12 amino acids. CDR3: CASSGTGETQYF. In nucleotides, the CDR3 is TGTGCCAGCAGTGGGACAGGAGAGACCCAGTACTTC.